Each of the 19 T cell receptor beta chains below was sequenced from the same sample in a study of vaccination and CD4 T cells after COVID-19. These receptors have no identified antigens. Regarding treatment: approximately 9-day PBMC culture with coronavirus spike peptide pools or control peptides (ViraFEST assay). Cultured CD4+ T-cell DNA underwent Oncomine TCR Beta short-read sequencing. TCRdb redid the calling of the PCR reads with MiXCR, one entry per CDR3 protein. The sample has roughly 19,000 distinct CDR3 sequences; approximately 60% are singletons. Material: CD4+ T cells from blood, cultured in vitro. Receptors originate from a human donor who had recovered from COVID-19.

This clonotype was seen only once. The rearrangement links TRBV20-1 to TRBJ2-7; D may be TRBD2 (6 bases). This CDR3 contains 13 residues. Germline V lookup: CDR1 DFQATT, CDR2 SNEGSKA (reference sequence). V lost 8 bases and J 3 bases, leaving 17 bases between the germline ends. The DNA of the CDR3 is TGCAGTTCGACCCCGGGAGTCAACTACGAGCAGTACTTC. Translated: CSSTPGVNYEQYF.

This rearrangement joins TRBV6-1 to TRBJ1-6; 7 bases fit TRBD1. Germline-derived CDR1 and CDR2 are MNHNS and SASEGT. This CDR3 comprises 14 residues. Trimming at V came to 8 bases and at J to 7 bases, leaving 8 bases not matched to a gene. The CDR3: CASLETGINSPLHF. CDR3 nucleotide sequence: TGTGCCAGCCTCGAGACAGGGATCAATTCACCCCTCCACTTT.

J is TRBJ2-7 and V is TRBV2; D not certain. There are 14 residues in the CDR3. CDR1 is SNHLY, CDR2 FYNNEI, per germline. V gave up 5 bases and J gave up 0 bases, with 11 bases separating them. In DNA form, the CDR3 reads TGTGCCAGCAGTTACTACCTTAGCTCCTACGAGCAGTACTTC. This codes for CASSYYLSSYEQYF.

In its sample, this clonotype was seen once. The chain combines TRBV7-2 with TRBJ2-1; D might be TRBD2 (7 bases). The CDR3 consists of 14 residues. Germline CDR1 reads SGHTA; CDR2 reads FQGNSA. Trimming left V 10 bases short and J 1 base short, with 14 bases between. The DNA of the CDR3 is TGTGCCACGGCGGAGGGGGGGTCCTACAATGAGCAGTTCTTC. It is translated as CATAEGGSYNEQFF.

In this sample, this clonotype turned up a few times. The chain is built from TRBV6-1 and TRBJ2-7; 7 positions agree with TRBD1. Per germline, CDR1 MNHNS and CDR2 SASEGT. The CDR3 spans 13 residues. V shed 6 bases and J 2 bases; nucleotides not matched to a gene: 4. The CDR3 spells CASRPGQTYEQYF. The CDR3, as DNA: TGTGCCAGCAGGCCGGGACAGACCTACGAGCAGTACTTC.

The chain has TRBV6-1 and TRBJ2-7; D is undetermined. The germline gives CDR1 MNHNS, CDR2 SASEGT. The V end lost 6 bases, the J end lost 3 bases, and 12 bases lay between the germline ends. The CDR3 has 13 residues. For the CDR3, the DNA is TGTGCCAGCAGCCCCGGAAGTGTCTACGAGCAGTACTTC. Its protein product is CASSPGSVYEQYF.

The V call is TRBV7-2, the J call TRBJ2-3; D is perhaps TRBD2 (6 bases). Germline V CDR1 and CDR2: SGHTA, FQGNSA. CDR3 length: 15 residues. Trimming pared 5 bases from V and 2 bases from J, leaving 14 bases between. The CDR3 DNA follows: TGTGCCAGCAGCCATAGCGGAAGCGCCACAGATACGCAGTATTTT. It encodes CASSHSGSATDTQYF.

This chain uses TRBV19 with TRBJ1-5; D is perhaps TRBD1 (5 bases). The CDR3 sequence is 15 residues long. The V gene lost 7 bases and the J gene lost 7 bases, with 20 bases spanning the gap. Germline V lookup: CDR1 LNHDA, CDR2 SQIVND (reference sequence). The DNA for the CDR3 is TGTGCCAGTACGCGGCAGGGAGAAGTAGGGCAGCCCCAGCATTTT. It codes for CASTRQGEVGQPQHF.

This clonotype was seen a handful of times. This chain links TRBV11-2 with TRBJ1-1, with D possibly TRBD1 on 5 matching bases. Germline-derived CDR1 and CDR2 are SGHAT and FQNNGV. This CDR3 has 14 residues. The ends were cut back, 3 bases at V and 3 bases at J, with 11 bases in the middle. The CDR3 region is CASSFGAGYTEAFF. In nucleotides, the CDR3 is TGTGCCAGCAGCTTCGGGGCGGGGTACACTGAAGCTTTCTTT. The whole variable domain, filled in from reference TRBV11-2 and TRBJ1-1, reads EAGVAQSPRYKIIEKRQSVAFWCNPISGHATLYWYQQILGQGPKLLIQFQNNGVVDDSQLPKDRFSAERLKGVDSTLKIQPAKLEDSAVYLCASSFGAGYTEAFFGQGTRLTVV.

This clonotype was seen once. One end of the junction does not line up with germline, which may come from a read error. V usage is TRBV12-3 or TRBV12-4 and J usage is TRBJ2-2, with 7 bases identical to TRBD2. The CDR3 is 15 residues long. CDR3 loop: CASRLAGLNTGELFF. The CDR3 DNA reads TGTGCCAGCAGATTAGCGGGCTTGAACACCGGGGAGCTGTTTTTT.

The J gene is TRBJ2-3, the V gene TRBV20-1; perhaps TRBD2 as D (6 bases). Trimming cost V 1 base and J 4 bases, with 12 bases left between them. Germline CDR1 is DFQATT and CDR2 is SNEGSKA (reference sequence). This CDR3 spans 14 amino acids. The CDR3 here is CSARAAGGADTQYF. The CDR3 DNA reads TGCAGTGCTAGAGCTGCTGGCGGGGCAGATACGCAGTATTTT.

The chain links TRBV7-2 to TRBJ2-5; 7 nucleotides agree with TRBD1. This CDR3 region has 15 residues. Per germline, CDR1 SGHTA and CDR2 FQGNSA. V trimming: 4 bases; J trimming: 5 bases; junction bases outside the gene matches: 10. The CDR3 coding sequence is TGTGCCAGCAGCTCCGACAGGGTCAGTGGGGAGACCCAGTACTTC. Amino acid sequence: CASSSDRVSGETQYF.

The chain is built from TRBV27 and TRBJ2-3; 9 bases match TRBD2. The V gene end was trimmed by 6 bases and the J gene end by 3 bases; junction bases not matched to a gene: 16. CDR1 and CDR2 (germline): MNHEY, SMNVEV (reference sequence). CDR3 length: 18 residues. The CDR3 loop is CASSTLAGKVAGTDTQYF. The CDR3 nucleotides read TGTGCCAGCAGCACTCTAGCGGGAAAGGTTGCTGGGACAGATACGCAGTATTTT.

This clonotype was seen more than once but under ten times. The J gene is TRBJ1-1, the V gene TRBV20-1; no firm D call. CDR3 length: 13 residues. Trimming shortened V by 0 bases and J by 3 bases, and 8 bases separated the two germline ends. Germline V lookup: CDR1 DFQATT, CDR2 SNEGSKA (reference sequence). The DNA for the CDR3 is TGCAGTGCTAGAGATTCGGAAGACACTGAAGCTTTCTTT. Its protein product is CSARDSEDTEAFF.

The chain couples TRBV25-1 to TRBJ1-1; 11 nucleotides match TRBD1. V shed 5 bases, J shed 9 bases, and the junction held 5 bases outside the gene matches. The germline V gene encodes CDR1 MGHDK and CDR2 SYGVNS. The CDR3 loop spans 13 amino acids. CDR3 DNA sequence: TGTGCCAGCAGTAACCGGGACAGGGGGAAAGCTTTCTTT. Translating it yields CASSNRDRGKAFF.

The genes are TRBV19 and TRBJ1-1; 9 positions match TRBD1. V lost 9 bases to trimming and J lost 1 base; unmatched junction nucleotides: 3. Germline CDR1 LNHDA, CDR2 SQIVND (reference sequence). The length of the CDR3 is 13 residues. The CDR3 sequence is CASDRGSNTEAFF. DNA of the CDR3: TGTGCCAGCGACAGGGGGTCGAACACTGAAGCTTTCTTT.

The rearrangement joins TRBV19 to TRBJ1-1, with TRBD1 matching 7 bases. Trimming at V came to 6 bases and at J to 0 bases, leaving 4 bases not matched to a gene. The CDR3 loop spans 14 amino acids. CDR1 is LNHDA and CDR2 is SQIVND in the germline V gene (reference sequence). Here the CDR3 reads CASSRDRVNTEAFF. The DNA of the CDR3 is TGTGCCAGTAGCCGGGACAGAGTGAACACTGAAGCTTTCTTT.

The DNA of the CDR3 is TGCAGTCCTGCGGGAGGGGTTTTTAACGAGCAGTACTTC. As protein: CSPAGGVFNEQYF. This sequence joins TRBV20-1 and TRBJ2-7; 9 bases line up with TRBD2. J lost 5 bases, V lost 8 bases, and 10 bases had no gene match. Looked up from germline, CDR1 is DFQATT and CDR2 is SNEGSKA (reference sequence). The CDR3 consists of 13 residues.

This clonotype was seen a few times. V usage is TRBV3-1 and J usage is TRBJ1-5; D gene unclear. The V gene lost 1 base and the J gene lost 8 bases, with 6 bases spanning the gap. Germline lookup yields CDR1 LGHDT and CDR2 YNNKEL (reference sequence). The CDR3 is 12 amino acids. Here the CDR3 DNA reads TGTGCCAGCAGCCAAGGAGGGAAGCCCCAGCATTTT. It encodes CASSQGGKPQHF.